Sequencing of this TCR beta chain was carried out in a study of cytomegalovirus exposure and HLA in healthy donors. Study at large: An analysis done earlier identified about 120 million unique TCR beta sequences from about 180 million T cells. Findings of the study overall: Later genetic work tied a missense DCLRE1C variant to beta-chain V and J trimming. Looking again later, the authors saw that most CMV-associated TCR beta chains seemed HLA-restricted.

With 2 bases removed from V and 2 bases from J, the gap between germline ends came to 12 bases. The CDR3 is made up of 15 amino acids. CDR1 is LGHNA and CDR2 is YNFKEQ in the germline V gene. On this clone itself: Antigen specificity is unknown.

Healthy bone marrow donors formed the donor group. The PCR contained 60 Vbeta and 13 Jbeta primers. Sequenced by immunoSEQ multiplex PCR; TCRdb stores in-frame clones only, minus some. The sample contains approximately 140,000 clones, roughly four fifths of which appear only once. The clonotype comes from a woman aged 55-70 years in good health and CMV-seronegative. This sequence joins TRBV4-2 and TRBJ1-1; the D gene is possibly TRBD1 (5 bases). Input material: PBMCs. CDR3: CASSQLRQYNTEAFF. Written as DNA, the CDR3 is TGTGCCAGCAGCCAACTTCGACAGTATAACACTGAAGCTTTCTTT.